The clone carrying this T cell receptor (beta chain) turned up a few times. Its antigen remains unidentified. These data are taken from a study of shared clonotypes between healthy human individuals. Overall study findings and caveats: It was only blood that was sampled, and tissue repertoires likely differ.

This CDR3 comprises 13 residues. CDR1 is SNHLY and CDR2 is FYNNEI in the germline V gene. V lost 1 base, J lost 6 bases, and 6 bases lay in between. Clones were read by immunoSEQ multiplex PCR, and TCRdb kept only the in-frame ones, dropping some. The sample has about 490,000 clones; 65% to 80% are singletons. This TCR came from a woman aged 35 to 49 in good health. Some clones in this sample may be carry-over from other donors' samples. Sequencing input: PBMCs. V and J are TRBV2 and TRBJ2-2; D remains ambiguous. In DNA, the CDR3 is TGTGCCAGCAGTGAAGACGGCGCCGGGGAGCTGTTTTTT. Its translation is CASSEDGAGELFF. The full variable domain, its missing parts supplied by reference TRBV2 and TRBJ2-2, is EPEVTQTPSHQVTQMGQEVILRCVPISNHLYFYWYRQILGQKVEFLVSFYNNEISEKSEIFDDQFSVERPDGSNFTLKIRSTKLEDSAMYFCASSEDGAGELFFGEGSRLTVL.